This T cell receptor beta chain derives from a study of CD8+CD57+ T cells in acquired aplastic anemia. Overall study results and limits: Between patients and controls, CD8+ Simpson's diversity did not vary significantly.

The V gene's germline CDR1 is SQVTM and CDR2 ANQGSEA. The CDR3 spans 10 residues. The V end was cut by 5 bases, the J end by 7 bases, with 6 bases between. This clonotype was seen repeatedly, ten times or more. Its antigen remains unknown. Flow cytometry had shown expanded CD8+CD57+ cells in the patients chosen for sequencing. Genomic DNA acted as the template from which TCR beta VDJ combination and CDR3 sequence profiling were carried out. One entry per CDR3 protein, called by TCRdb with MiXCR from the reads. The sample comprises some 160,000 distinct CDR3 sequences, roughly 50% of which are singletons, and about 31% rests with the top ten.

The sequenced material came from sorted CD4+, CD8+, or CD8+CD57+ T cells (not recorded which) from PBMCs. The receptor comes from a human donor with aplastic anemia. This chain links TRBV29-1 with TRBJ2-1; unclear D gene. For the CDR3, the DNA is TGCAGCGTTCACGGTAATGAGCAGTTCTTC. Protein sequence: CSVHGNEQFF.